This T cell receptor beta chain appears in the sequencing data of a study of T cell repertoires in cytomegalovirus infection. Study findings and constraints: Summed public TCR beta family frequency identified CMV carriers bearing the relevant HLA. HLA-C-restricted CMV clonotypes gave the most frequent clonotype in two of eight donors.

This clonotype has ten or more counts. What it recognizes is unknown. The CDR3 length is 16 residues. Losses at the gene ends were 5 bases for V and 6 bases for J; bases not matched to a gene: 8. Germline CDR1 reads SGHTA; CDR2 reads FQGNSA. TCRdb fed the reads into MiXCR, producing one record per CDR3 protein. There are about 900,000 distinct CDR3 sequences in the sample; roughly 30% occur only once, and around 15% lies in the top ten. Sequences were derived from cultured CD8+ T cells from PBMCs, sampled from culture after CMV antigen stimulation. This receptor was obtained from a human donor in good health (CMV status not recorded). Some clones in this sample may be carry-over from other donors' samples. The rearrangement links TRBV7-2 to TRBJ1-6, with 9 positions matching TRBD1. DNA of the CDR3: TGTGCCAGCAGCCGTCCGGGACAGGGTTCTAATTCACCCCTCCACTTT. This codes for CASSRPGQGSNSPLHF.